This note documents a single TCR beta chain sequence. This clone showed up just a few times. This receptor's antigen is unknown. No quality values exist for individual bases; no much larger clone is one base distant. Receptor amplification or capture employed the immunoSEQ multiplex PCR assay. The multiplex PCR relied on a mix of 60 forward primers for TCR Vbeta segments and 13 reverse primers for TCR Jbeta segments. Amplification of the CDR3 region of rearranged TCR beta genes was performed with a multiplex PCR assay on genomic DNA. Amplified TCR beta libraries were sequenced as 87-base-pair reads on the Illumina HiSeq System. On the study's bioinformatics: A later analysis counted tens of millions of unique TCR beta chains across the 666 repertoires, and roughly 10 million of these chains were shared by at least two donors. Raw reads were error-corrected and collapsed into unique sequences by a nearest-neighbor algorithm in which closely related sequences were merged to remove PCR and sequencing errors. V, D and J gene segments were assigned by aligning CDR3 sequences to IMGT reference sequences. For a sequence to be retained, a match of at least six nucleotides was required to both a V gene segment and a J gene segment. A rearrangement was called productive if the CDR3 had no stop codons and remained in frame with V and J, and every other rearrangement was called non-productive. Following IMGT convention, CDR3 was defined as the stretch from the second conserved V-encoded cysteine to the conserved J-encoded phenylalanine. Sequences without an unambiguous match to a single V gene segment were excluded from the earlier analysis of approximately 560 of the donors. In an earlier analysis of approximately 560 of the donors, a V segment was called functional when productive rearrangements were above 56.7%, and segregating when the standard deviation between donors exceeded 5%. To diagnose cytomegalovirus status from the catalog of TCR beta chain sequences, a statistical classification framework was built. In a later analysis, V and J genes were assigned by comparing TCR nucleotide sequences against IMGT/GENE-DB human TR gene sequences. A later analysis assigned CDR3 sequences and most-parsimonious VDJ recombination scenarios with the TCRdist pipeline. A later analysis defined each TCR beta chain by its CDR3 amino acid sequence plus V-gene family, and excluded reads lacking a unique V-gene family. A later analysis removed 550 to 700 highly shared, low-generation-probability nucleotide sequences to deal with suspected cross-contamination and a sequencing artifact. For each public chain, a later analysis derived a clonal expansion index from normalized ranks of inferred template counts within each repertoire. In a later analysis, generation probabilities were computed with a VDJ recombination model fitted to out-of-frame rearrangements, and the resulting probabilities were checked against IGoR. In a later analysis, TCR-TCR, TCR-HLA and TCR-CMV co-occurrence was scored with hypergeometric tests, and a repertoire-size bias correction was applied to TCR pairs. In a later analysis, false discovery rates were estimated by permuting HLA or CMV assignments 20 times. A later analysis grouped co-occurring TCRs with DBSCAN, adding TCRdist sequence similarity when clustering within HLA-allele-positive subsets. Repertoires with fewer than 30,000 or more than 120,000 public chains, plus five repertoires with anomalous nucleotide sharing, were excluded from co-occurrence clustering. TCRdb's version of the immuneACCESS table is confined to in-frame rearrangements and falls short of the full clone set. An unresolved V gene accounts for under half of the shortfall where checked; the remainder is of unknown origin. That table is the source of V, J and clone size, and D and trimming were worked out from the DNA. This sample holds 100,000 to 120,000 clones; over 65% were observed only once. 1% to 1.5% of the sample belongs to the ten largest clones.

The data stem from a study of cytomegalovirus exposure and HLA in healthy donors (dated by TCRdb to about 2017). General notes on the study: An earlier analysis of some 600 of the donors reported about 300 Gb of sequence data and 90 million to 120 million unique TCR beta sequences obtained from about 200 million T cells. Among about 390 genotyped donors of the cohort, an average of approximately 250,000 unique TCR beta nucleotide sequences were sequenced per donor, around 18% of them non-productive. The study aimed to test whether signatures of past pathogen exposure could be identified by cataloging public T cell receptors. High-throughput TCR immunosequencing, statistical association of individual TCRs with disease status, and machine learning were combined to predict cytomegalovirus infection status. To study patterns of TCR occurrence, a later analysis re-analyzed previously published TCR beta repertoires from just over 650 donors and added high-resolution HLA genotyping. Donor age, sex, ethnicity and CMV serostatus were compiled alongside the repertoire data. Of the 300 to 500 genotyped donors, over 80% were placed in the genetic ancestry cluster associated with self-reported Caucasian donors. In the later analysis, no new phenotypic data were used to find candidate immune exposures; instead, reliance was placed on TCR beta sequences and their occurrence across donors. Both class I and class II loci were covered by HLA typing, at four-digit resolution. An early release covering over 500 HLA-typed donors comprised 300 to 350 gigabases of sequencing data and roughly 85 million unique TCR sequences. An earlier analysis of several hundred of the donors used high-throughput TCR beta sequencing to judge whether each TCR beta V gene segment behaved as functional or pseudogenic. In a later genetic analysis, genome-wide SNP genotypes for about three fifths of the roughly 670 donors were used, and that subset was treated as a discovery cohort. The T cell repertoires of around 730 subjects were profiled by immunosequencing and related to cytomegalovirus serostatus. The number of donors typed differed by locus, with 629-630 for A, B, C, DRB1 and DQB1, 522 for DQA1, under 610 for DPA1, and roughly 450 for DPB1. Along with the roughly 670-subject first cohort, a separate validation cohort of 120 different subjects was used. All discovery cohort repertoires had been generated using a single sequencing platform. Because of strong linkage in the cohort, five DR-DQ haplotypes were treated as single units for association and clustering. The investigation overall reported the following: The study listed over 150 TCR beta chains as associated with cytomegalovirus. In vitro tests confirmed that three of the cytomegalovirus-associated TCR beta chains recognize cytomegalovirus antigens. In a later analysis, the rate of TCR association differed among HLA loci, with DRB1 alleles having the most associated TCRs and HLA-C alleles having the fewest. The 87-base-pair reads could not distinguish some IMGT-functional V segments, including TRBV6-2 and TRBV6-3, so those segments were excluded. Sequencing depth was assumed to be roughly uniform across donors in the presence/absence analyses, though that assumption may not hold. At a false discovery rate of 0.05, a later analysis linked about 16,000 TCR beta sequences to specific HLA alleles. An earlier analysis of approximately 600 of the donors showed that most TCR beta V segments appeared in productive rearrangements either about 87% or about 30% of the time, which broadly matched IMGT annotations. Immune exposure information for the cohort was limited to CMV serostatus. The classifier was reported to diagnose cytomegalovirus status with high specificity and sensitivity in both the original cohort and the validation cohort. A further reported finding was that TCR beta sequences accurately predicted the HLA-A and HLA-B alleles for most subjects in the first cohort. When HLA alleles, especially DR and DQ, strongly co-occurred, attributing TCR associations to individual alleles was difficult. Several of the top co-occurrence clusters appeared to be linked to parvovirus B19, influenza, CMV and Epstein-Barr virus, according to a later analysis. Because counts were too low, about 17 rarely observed V segments, including chromosome 9 orphons, were excluded from the earlier analysis of 587 of the donors. A later analysis found that most CMV-associated TCR beta chains appeared HLA-restricted, with HLA associations seemingly driven largely by CMV exposure. Compared with the approximately 670-donor mean, donors in an Asian-associated ancestry cluster had fewer N-insertions in productive TCRs, according to a later genetic analysis. According to the authors, the approach could potentially be generalized to other disease states and immunological phenotypes. In this cohort, only TCR beta chains were sequenced, and detectable features were limited by the absence of alpha or paired-chain data. Because some donors lacked HLA typing at each locus, the association tests relied only on the typed subset. Correlated functional status among segregating V segments might reflect linkage disequilibrium, but an unknown experimental factor could not be ruled out. In a later analysis, HLA-associated TCR beta chains were found to be more clonally expanded and to have lower generation probabilities than equally common non-associated chains. A group of highly shared sequence variants was considered likely to be a technical artifact of the sequencing pipeline. While some public TCRs were present in many individuals, most TCR sequences turned up only very rarely across donors. In a later genetic analysis, a missense DCLRE1C variant was associated with V-gene and J-gene trimming of TCR beta chains, and the association was replicated in an independent cohort.

Per the germline V gene, SGHTS is the CDR1 and YDEGEE is the CDR2. The CDR3 holds 16 amino acids from the cysteine to the phenylalanine. Of all the DNA, just the CDR3 is kept, 48 bases in frame from base 1. The germline V end is reduced by 4 bases and the J end by 4 bases; junction bases left unmatched: 13. In total, approximately 690 healthy bone marrow donors made up the cohort. At the time of sampling, every cohort member was nominally healthy, though immune exposures that went unrecorded were likely present. The donor was CMV seronegative and was included in the group of a few hundred seronegative cohort members. A peripheral blood sample was collected from each donor, and TCR beta sequencing was performed on peripheral blood mononuclear cells. The Qiagen DNeasy Blood Extraction Kit was used to extract genomic DNA from the blood cell samples.

The V gene is TRBV5-8 and the J gene is TRBJ2-7, with 8 central nucleotides matching TRBD1. The clonotype originates from a woman aged 25 to 45 in good health and CMV-seronegative. The specimen was PBMCs. At the DNA level, the sequence is TGTGCCAGCAGCGGTCATGGGACAGGAACTTCTTACGAGCAGTACTTC. Its coded protein is CASSGHGTGTSYEQYF.